This TCR beta chain derives from a study of blood T cell repertoires in COVID-19. Trimming removed 6 bases from V and 3 bases from J, with 14 bases in between. This CDR3 has 15 amino acids. CDR1 is SEHNR and CDR2 is FQNEAQ in the germline V gene (reference sequence). Method: immunoSEQ multiplex PCR; TCRdb's copy keeps in-frame clones and lacks some. The sample records 150,000 or so clones, about 85% being singletons. The V call is TRBV7-9, the J call TRBJ1-4, with D possibly TRBD1 on 6 matching bases. Sequencing was performed on peripheral blood. This receptor was identified in a man aged 60 to 75 with COVID-19, enrolled during active disease. The CDR3 here is CASRLAGVSNEKLFF. The CDR3 DNA reads as TGTGCCAGCAGGCTCGCAGGGGTTTCTAATGAAAAACTGTTTTTT.